This T cell receptor beta chain was identified in a study of CD8 T cells in Susac syndrome. The authors sequenced TCR beta from blood CD8+ and CD4+ T cells. Random hexamers primed reverse transcription of about 0.45 to 1 ug RNA. Coverage of TCR beta CDR3 amplification by immunoSEQ multiplex PCR extended to 54 Vbeta and 13 Jbeta. TCRdb used MiXCR to reprocess the immunoSEQ multiplex PCR reads, holding one entry per CDR3 protein. This sample yields about 110,000 distinct CDR3 sequences, of which roughly 95% are seen a single time; 0.09% to 0.1% belongs to the top ten. Germline values: CDR1 LGHNA, CDR2 YSLEER. The CDR3 totals 15 residues. V trimming: 0 bases; J trimming: 6 bases; junction bases outside the gene matches: 5.

This TCR was recovered from a human donor in good health. The sequencing sample was made of CD4+ T cells from PBMCs. The chain links TRBV4-3 to TRBJ1-2, with 9 nucleotides matching TRBD1. CDR3: CASSQEHRGRDGYTF. The CDR3 DNA sequence: TGCGCCAGCAGCCAAGAGCACAGGGGGCGGGATGGCTACACCTTC.